These 26 T cell receptor beta chains originate from one sample sequenced in a study of early T cells in non-severe SARS-CoV-2 infection listed by TCRdb under 2021. Libraries were constructed by 5' RACE. Sequencing was performed on a NextSeq 500. TCRdb took the public reads, trimmed them with fastp at Q25, ran MiXCR for clone calling and kept in-frame beta chains. Entries are consolidated by CDR3 protein sequence, retaining the most common genes and DNA. This sample is represented by roughly 83,000 distinct CDR3 sequences; over 9.5% of them were singletons. The top ten constitute 8% to 10% of the sample. The specimen comprised whole blood, sampled at baseline. The receptor source for this set is an adult who was a healthcare worker with PCR-confirmed SARS-CoV-2 infection or an uninfected control (not recorded which).

This clonotype was seen many times. CDR3 sequence: CASRWGRGSSYNEQFF. The DNA for the CDR3 is TGTGCCAGCAGGTGGGGGCGTGGCAGCTCCTACAATGAGCAGTTCTTC. The genes are TRBV27 and TRBJ2-1, with D possibly TRBD1 on 6 matching bases. Germline CDR1 reads MNHEY; CDR2 reads SMNVEV (reference sequence). The CDR3 length is 16 residues. The V and J ends lost 6 bases and 0 bases respectively, with 15 bases between them.

The rearrangement links TRBV5-1 to TRBJ1-6, with D uncertain. Germline V lookup: CDR1 SGHRS, CDR2 YFSETQ. With 2 bases removed from V and 7 bases from J, the gap between germline ends came to 10 bases. The CDR3 runs to 14 residues. The CDR3 region is CASSLGGTNSPLHF. CDR3 bases: TGCGCCAGCAGCTTAGGTGGTACCAATTCACCCCTCCACTTT.

This clonotype was picked up a small number of times. This sequence joins TRBV7-9 and TRBJ1-1; D remains ambiguous. The CDR3 totals 14 residues. CDR1 is SEHNR, CDR2 FQNEAQ, per germline (reference sequence). Trimming took off 1 base at V and 0 bases at J, with 6 bases between the two ends. The CDR3 bases are TGTGCCAGCAGCTTAGGGGCGATGAACACTGAAGCTTTCTTT. It translates to CASSLGAMNTEAFF.

The chain joins TRBV5-4 to TRBJ1-1; TRBD1 matches at 10 bases. Looked up from germline, CDR1 is SGHNT and CDR2 is YYREEE (reference sequence). The CDR3 is 14 amino acids. The V segment lost 3 bases and the J segment 6 bases; nucleotides outside the gene matches: 5. The CDR3 bases are TGTGCCAGCAGCTGGGGACAGGGGACTTCTGAAGCTTTCTTT. It is translated as CASSWGQGTSEAFF.

This clonotype was observed a handful of times. V usage is TRBV27 and J usage is TRBJ1-5; TRBD1 matches at 9 bases. Germline V gene sequence: CDR1 MNHEY, CDR2 SMNVEV (reference sequence). The CDR3 loop spans 15 amino acids. Trimming took 6 bases from V and 6 from J; bases not matched to a gene: 9. CDR3 DNA sequence: TGTGCCAGCAGCTTGAGGGGGACAGGGAGTCAGCCCCAGCATTTT. Protein sequence: CASSLRGTGSQPQHF.

The chain is built from TRBV5-1 and TRBJ2-3; perhaps TRBD2 as D (5 bases). The CDR3 loop spans 14 amino acids. The germline V gene has CDR1 SGHRS and CDR2 YFSETQ. The V and J ends lost 1 base and 6 bases respectively, with 12 bases between them. CDR3 DNA sequence: TGCGCCAGCAGCTTGACATCGGGATGGGATACGCAGTATTTT. Protein sequence: CASSLTSGWDTQYF.

This clonotype was recorded many times. J is TRBJ2-2 and V is TRBV12-3 or TRBV12-4; possibly TRBD1 or TRBD2 for D (5 bases each). V was cut by 6 bases and J by 5 bases, with 7 bases left in between. This CDR3 comprises 12 residues. The CDR3 nucleotides are TGTGCCAGCAGCTGGGGGACCGGGGAGCTGTTTTTT. Protein sequence: CASSWGTGELFF.

This clonotype was seen only a few times. The chain carries TRBV3-1 and TRBJ2-1; D not certain. CDR1 LGHDT and CDR2 YNNKEL come from the germline V gene (reference sequence). The CDR3 contains 16 residues. The V end was cut by 4 bases, the J end by 6 bases, with 19 bases between. CDR3 in amino acids: CASSPERLKLINEQFF. For the CDR3, the DNA is TGTGCCAGCAGCCCAGAGAGACTGAAACTGATCAATGAGCAGTTCTTC.

This clonotype was observed many times. The chain couples TRBV18 to TRBJ1-2; the D is unclear. The V end lost 3 bases, the J end lost 0 bases, and 11 bases lay between the germline ends. Germline CDR1 KGHSH, CDR2 LQKENI. The CDR3 loop spans 15 amino acids. CDR3 protein: CASSPPAGTNYGYTF. The CDR3, as DNA: TGTGCCAGCTCACCTCCCGCCGGGACTAACTATGGCTACACCTTC.

This clonotype has only a few counts. The rearrangement uses TRBV12-3 or TRBV12-4 and TRBJ2-1; D unclear. V shed 5 bases and J shed 0 bases, with 11 bases lying between them. CDR3 size: 15 residues. CDR3 DNA: TGTGCCAGCAGTGCCCCCAGAAGCTCCTACAATGAGCAGTTCTTC. Amino acid sequence: CASSAPRSSYNEQFF.

This clonotype has just a few counts. The V call is TRBV12-3 or TRBV12-4, the J call TRBJ2-7; 9 bases fit TRBD1. V gave up 1 base and J gave up 4 bases; unmatched junction bases: 5. This CDR3 contains 15 residues. CDR3 sequence: CASSLGTGDPYEQYF. CDR3 coding DNA: TGTGCCAGCAGTTTAGGGACAGGGGACCCTTACGAGCAGTACTTC.

This clonotype was detected many times. The J gene is TRBJ1-1, the V gene TRBV18; D remains unclear. Trimming took 2 bases from V and 5 from J, leaving 12 bases between them. This CDR3 has 14 amino acids. CDR1 and CDR2 from the germline V gene are KGHSH and LQKENI. The CDR3 region has the DNA TGTGCCAGCTCACCAAACGGAGGAGGGACTGAAGCTTTCTTT. Translated: CASSPNGGGTEAFF.

J is TRBJ2-4 and V is TRBV5-1; 8 bases are a match to TRBD1. Germline V gives CDR1 SGHRS, CDR2 YFSETQ. After removal of 0 bases from V and 7 bases from J, the junction contained 0 bases not matched to a gene. The CDR3 consists of 13 residues. CDR3 coding DNA: TGCGCCAGCAGCTTGGGGGACAGGAACATTCAGTACTTC. Protein product: CASSLGDRNIQYF. The variable domain in full, with the rest retrieved from reference TRBV5-1 and TRBJ2-4, is KAGVTQTPRYLIKTRGQQVTLSCSPISGHRSVSWYQQTPGQGLQFLFEYFSETQRNKGNFPGRFSGRQFSNSRSEMNVSTLELGDSALYLCASSLGDRNIQYFGAGTRLSVL.

A note on this clonotype: One end of the junction does not line up with germline, which may come from a read error. This chain connects TRBV5-1 to TRBJ1-4; no firm D call. Germline V gene lookup returns CDR1 SGHRS and CDR2 YFSETQ. This CDR3 has 14 residues. The CDR3 sequence: CAISLIHNGEKLFF. CDR3 coding DNA: TGCGCCATCAGCCTTATTCATAATGGGGAAAAACTGTTTTTT.

CDR3 DNA sequence: TGTGCCAGCAGCTCAAGGACTAGCGGGAGTGATGAGCAGTTCTTC. This translates into CASSSRTSGSDEQFF. The gene calls are TRBV13 and TRBJ2-1; TRBD2 matches at 13 bases. CDR1 and CDR2 (germline): PRHDT, FYEKMQ (reference sequence). The V gene end was trimmed by 4 bases and the J gene end by 8 bases; junction bases not matched to a gene: 5. This CDR3 region has 15 residues.

This clonotype showed up just a few times. The rearrangement links TRBV28 to TRBJ2-5; TRBD2 agrees at 14 bases. V was pared by 7 bases and J by 3 bases, with 7 bases of the junction left unmatched. CDR1 and CDR2 (germline): MDHEN, SYDVKM. The CDR3 length is 16 residues. This chain's CDR3 is CASMGTGLAGEETQYF. In DNA, the CDR3 is TGTGCCAGCATGGGTACGGGACTAGCGGGGGAAGAGACCCAGTACTTC.

This clonotype has more than one count but fewer than ten. This chain connects TRBV11-2 to TRBJ2-1; 10 nucleotides agree with TRBD2. The CDR3 runs to 19 residues. Trimming removed 5 bases from V and 2 bases from J; junction bases left unmatched: 15. Per the germline V gene, CDR1 is SGHAT and CDR2 is FQNNGV. As DNA, the CDR3 is TGTGCCAGCAGCCCCCGACGTCCTAGCGGGAGTTTCCCCTACAATGAGCAGTTCTTC. Amino acid sequence: CASSPRRPSGSFPYNEQFF.

This clonotype is medium-sized. Here the CDR3 reads CASGDITEAFF. CDR3 nucleotides: TGTGCCAGCGGGGACATCACTGAAGCTTTCTTT. V usage is TRBV6-4 and J usage is TRBJ1-1; a weak D match, TRBD1 (6 bases). The CDR3 extends over 11 amino acids. Germline values: CDR1 MRHNA, CDR2 SNTAGT. V lost 8 bases and J 4 bases, leaving 8 bases between the germline ends.

About this clonotype: The germline gene is not matched at one end of the junction; a read error may be the cause. V gene TRBV30 combines with J gene TRBJ2-2, with D possibly TRBD2 on 5 matching bases. There are 11 residues in the CDR3. Germline lookup yields CDR1 GTSNPN and CDR2 SVGIG (reference sequence). Here the CDR3 reads CAWSAPGELFF. The DNA for the CDR3 is TGTGCCTGGAGTGCCCCCGGGGAGTTGTTTTTT.

This clonotype has just a few counts. This chain connects TRBV15 to TRBJ2-1; D unresolved. The CDR3 is made up of 12 amino acids. V was clipped by 1 base and J by 8 bases, with 6 bases between them. The germline V gene has CDR1 LNHNV and CDR2 YYDKDF (reference sequence). This CDR3 reads CATSRVMHEQFF. The CDR3 DNA reads TGTGCCACCAGCAGAGTGATGCATGAGCAGTTCTTC.

V and J are TRBV30 and TRBJ2-1, with D perhaps TRBD2 (5 bases). The V gene's germline CDR1 is GTSNPN and CDR2 SVGIG (reference sequence). The CDR3 consists of 14 residues. V lost 4 bases, J lost 0 bases, and 10 bases lay in between. This CDR3 is CAWNMDSSYNEQFF. As DNA, the CDR3 is TGTGCCTGGAATATGGACTCCTCCTACAATGAGCAGTTCTTC.

This clonotype was recorded a few times. The CDR3 spells CASSLSGLTGELFF. The CDR3 DNA sequence: TGTGCCAGCAGCTTGAGCGGGTTGACCGGGGAGCTGTTTTTT. The J gene is TRBJ2-2, the V gene TRBV5-4; D might be TRBD2 (6 bases). The germline V and J ends were trimmed by 1 base and 5 bases, with 9 bases remaining between them. The germline V gene encodes CDR1 SGHNT and CDR2 YYREEE (reference sequence). The CDR3 is 14 residues long.

This clonotype occurred many times. The V gene is TRBV7-9, the J gene TRBJ1-1; tentative D call: TRBD1 (6 bases). V shed 5 bases and J shed 7 bases, with 14 bases lying between them. Germline CDR1 is SEHNR and CDR2 is FQNEAQ (reference sequence). This CDR3 has 13 amino acids. CDR3 nucleotides: TGTGCCAGCAGCAGTCTCGGACAGATTGAAGCTTTCTTT. Encoded protein: CASSSLGQIEAFF.

This clonotype was detected only a few times. The V gene is TRBV9, the J gene TRBJ2-7, with D unresolved. There are 15 residues in the CDR3. Germline V gene data show CDR1 as SGDLS and CDR2 as YYNGEE. Trimming left V 0 bases short and J 0 bases short, with 10 bases between. The chain's CDR3 is CASSVGDSYSYEQYF. CDR3 sequence (DNA): TGTGCCAGCAGCGTAGGAGATAGCTACTCCTACGAGCAGTACTTC.

This chain uses TRBV27 with TRBJ2-7; possibly TRBD2 for D (6 bases). From germline, CDR1 is MNHEY and CDR2 SMNVEV (reference sequence). This CDR3 has 13 residues. V was trimmed by 3 bases and J by 6 bases, leaving 12 bases between them. The CDR3 region has the DNA TGTGCCAGCAGTTTTGGAGGGTTTGGCGAGCAGTACTTC. Protein sequence: CASSFGGFGEQYF.

The rearrangement joins TRBV9 to TRBJ2-7; D unclear. V lost 0 bases and J 6 bases, leaving 13 bases between the germline ends. CDR3 length equals 14 residues. CDR1 is SGDLS and CDR2 is YYNGEE in the germline V gene. This CDR3 is CASSVGVEAREQYF. CDR3 DNA sequence: TGTGCCAGCAGCGTAGGGGTAGAGGCGCGCGAGCAGTACTTC. The full variable domain, in which reference TRBV9 and TRBJ2-7 provide the parts outside the CDR3, is DSGVTQTPKHLITATGQRVTLRCSPRSGDLSVYWYQQSLDQGLQFLIQYYNGEERAKGNILERFSAQQFPDLHSELNLSSLELGDSALYFCASSVGVEAREQYFGPGTRLTVT.